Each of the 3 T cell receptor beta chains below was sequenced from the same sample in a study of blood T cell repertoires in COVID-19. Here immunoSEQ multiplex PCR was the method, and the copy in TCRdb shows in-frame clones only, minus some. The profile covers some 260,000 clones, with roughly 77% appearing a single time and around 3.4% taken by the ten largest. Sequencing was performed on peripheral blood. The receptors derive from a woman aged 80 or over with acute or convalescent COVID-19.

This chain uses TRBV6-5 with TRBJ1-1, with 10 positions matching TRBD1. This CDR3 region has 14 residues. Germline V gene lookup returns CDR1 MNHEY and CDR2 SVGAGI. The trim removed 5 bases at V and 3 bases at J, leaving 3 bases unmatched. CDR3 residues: CASSLGQGYTEAFF. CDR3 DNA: TGTGCCAGCAGTCTGGGACAGGGGTACACTGAAGCTTTCTTT.

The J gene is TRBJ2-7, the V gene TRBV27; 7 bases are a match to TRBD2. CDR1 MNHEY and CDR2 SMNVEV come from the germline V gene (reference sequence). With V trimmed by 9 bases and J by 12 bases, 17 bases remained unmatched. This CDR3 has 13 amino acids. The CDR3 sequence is CASRPWGGSNSYF. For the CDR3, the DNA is TGTGCCAGTAGACCGTGGGGCGGGAGTAACTCGTACTTC.

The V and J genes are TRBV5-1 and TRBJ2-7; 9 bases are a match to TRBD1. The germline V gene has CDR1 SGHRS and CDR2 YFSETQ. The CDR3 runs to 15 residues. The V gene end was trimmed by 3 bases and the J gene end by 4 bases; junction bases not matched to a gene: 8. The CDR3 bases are TGCGCCAGCAGCTCATCCGGGACAGGGTCTTACGAGCAGTACTTC. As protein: CASSSSGTGSYEQYF.